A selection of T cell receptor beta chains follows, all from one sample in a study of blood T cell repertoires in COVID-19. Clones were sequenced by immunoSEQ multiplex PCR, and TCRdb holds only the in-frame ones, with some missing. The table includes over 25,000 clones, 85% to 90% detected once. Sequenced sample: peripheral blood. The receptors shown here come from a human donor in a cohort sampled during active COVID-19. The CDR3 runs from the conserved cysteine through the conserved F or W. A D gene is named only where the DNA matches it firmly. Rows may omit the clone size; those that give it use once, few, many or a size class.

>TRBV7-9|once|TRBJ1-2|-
CASSLGDRWGGGYTF
TGTGCCAGCAGCTTAGGGGATCGGTGGGGAGGAGGCTACACCTTC
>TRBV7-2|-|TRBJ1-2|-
CASSLGQLNYGYTF
TGTGCCAGCAGCTTAGGACAGCTTAACTATGGCTACACCTTC
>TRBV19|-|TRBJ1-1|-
CASSSLNSRTEAFF
TGTGCCAGTAGTTCTCTAAACTCTCGCACTGAAGCTTTCTTT
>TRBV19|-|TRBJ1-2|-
CASRWGDGYTF
TGTGCCAGTAGATGGGGAGATGGCTACACCTTC
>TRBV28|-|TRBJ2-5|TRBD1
CASSLSPDRAVEETQYF
TGTGCCAGCAGTTTATCTCCGGACAGGGCGGTCGAAGAGACCCAGTACTTC
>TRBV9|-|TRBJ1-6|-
CASSGASYNSPLHF
TGTGCCAGCAGCGGCGCGTCTTATAATTCACCCCTCCACTTT
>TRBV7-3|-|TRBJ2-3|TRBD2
CASSRRISGGPGDTQYF
TGTGCCAGCAGCCGCAGAATTAGCGGGGGGCCTGGGGATACGCAGTATTTT
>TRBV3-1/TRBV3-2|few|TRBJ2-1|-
CASSPPWGVAYNEQFF
TGTGCCAGCAGCCCTCCGTGGGGGGTGGCCTACAATGAGCAGTTCTTC
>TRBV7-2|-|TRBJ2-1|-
CASSSLRGPYNEQFF
TGTGCCAGCAGCTCCTTGCGGGGCCCCTACAATGAGCAGTTCTTC
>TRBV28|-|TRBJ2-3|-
CASRRGGPADTQYF
TGTGCCAGCAGGCGCGGGGGCCCCGCAGATACGCAGTATTTT
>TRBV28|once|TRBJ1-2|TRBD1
CASRRTGSYGYTF
TGTGCCAGCAGAAGGACAGGCTCCTATGGCTACACCTTC
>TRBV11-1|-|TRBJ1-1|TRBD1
CASRHTPKTGKGEAFF
TGTGCCAGCAGGCATACTCCGAAGACAGGGAAAGGTGAAGCTTTCTTT
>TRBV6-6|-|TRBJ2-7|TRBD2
CASSYERERGLYF
TGTGCCAGCAGTTACGAGCGGGAGAGGGGGTTGTACTTC
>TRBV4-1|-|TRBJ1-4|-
CASSRIIAADDEKLFF
TGCGCCAGCAGCCGGATTATAGCCGCAGACGATGAAAAACTGTTTTTT
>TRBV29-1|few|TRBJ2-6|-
CSVLQSSGANVLTF
TGCAGCGTTTTACAGTCCTCTGGGGCCAACGTCCTGACTTTC
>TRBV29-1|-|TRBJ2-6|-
CSVERVDGANVLTF
TGCAGCGTAGAACGAGTTGATGGGGCCAACGTCCTGACTTTC
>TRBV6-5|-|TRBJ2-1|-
CASGHERRDEQFF
TGTGCCAGCGGCCATGAGAGGCGGGATGAGCAGTTCTTC
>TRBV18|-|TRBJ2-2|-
CASSPIWTVPSTGELFF
TGTGCCAGCTCACCAATCTGGACAGTCCCGAGCACCGGGGAGCTGTTTTTT
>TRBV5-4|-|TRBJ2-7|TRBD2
CASSSRLGGGSSYEQYF
TGTGCCAGCAGCTCTCGTCTCGGGGGGGGTTCCTCCTACGAGCAGTACTTC
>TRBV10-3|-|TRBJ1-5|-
CASDNSNQPQHF
TGTGCCAGCGATAATAGCAATCAGCCCCAGCATTTT
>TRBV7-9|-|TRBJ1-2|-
CASSSSGYTF
TGTGCCAGCAGCTCCTCCGGCTACACCTTC
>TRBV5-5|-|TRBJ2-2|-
CASSHTTGELFF
TGTGCCAGCAGCCACACCACCGGGGAGCTGTTTTTT
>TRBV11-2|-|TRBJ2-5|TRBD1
CASSLEGTGTSPENF
TGTGCCAGCAGCTTAGAGGGGACAGGGACTTCCCCCGAGAACTTC
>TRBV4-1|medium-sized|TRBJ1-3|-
CASSPQGFDGNTIYF
TGCGCCAGCAGCCCGCAGGGCTTCGACGGAAACACCATATATTTT
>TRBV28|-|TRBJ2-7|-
CATRGGYEQYF
TGTGCCACCAGGGGGGGGTACGAGCAGTACTTC
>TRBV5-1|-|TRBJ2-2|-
CASRYLQGISGELFF
TGCGCCAGCCGCTATCTACAGGGTATATCCGGGGAGCTGTTTTTT